This T cell receptor (beta chain) was identified during a study of early stage breast cancer tumors (dated by TCRdb to about 2017). As for the study more broadly: Of the approximately 15 invasive breast tumors, twelve were found to be estrogen receptor-positive, progesterone receptor-positive and HER2-negative. Across all samples, approximately 2,500,000 templates representing around 1 million unique clonotypes were detected. Of the approximately twelve ER+/PR+/HER2- tumors, eight were classified as invasive ductal carcinomas and four as invasive lobular carcinomas. On average, each sample had around 10-fold read coverage.

From the cysteine through the phenylalanine, the CDR3 covers 12 amino acids. Only the CDR3 portion is preserved as DNA: 36 bases, with reading frame beginning at the first base. V and J lose 10 bases and 6 bases, and a span of 15 bases separates them. Taken from the germline V gene (reference sequence), the CDR1 and CDR2 loops are MNHNY and SVGAGI. The study profiled bulk TCR beta-chain repertoires in matched peripheral blood, tumor and adjacent normal breast tissue taken from fewer than 20 patients with early-stage breast cancer. Before surgery, roughly 4.5-11 mL of whole blood was collected into EDTA tubes and then processed within 2 hours. Ficoll-Paque centrifugation in SepMate-50 tubes was used to isolate peripheral blood mononuclear cells. PBMCs were cryopreserved in roughly 90% FBS with approximately 10% DMSO in aliquots of 2 to 4 million cells and stored in liquid nitrogen. The Qiagen AllPrep DNA/RNA Mini kit was used to extract genomic DNA.

Each sample was amplified as two independent genomic DNA replicates: approximately 450 ng for blood and 1.5 ug for tumor or normal breast. Following the manufacturer's instructions, the ImmunoSeq Intro kit was used to carry out TCRB sequencing on genomic DNA. Multiplex PCR ran 30 to 40 cycles with proprietary primers and spike-in control sequences for absolute quantification. Single-end 150-bp reads were used to sequence an 87-bp fragment spanning the CDR3 plus the flanking V and J genes. Each lane of an Illumina MiSeq running version 3.0 chemistry carried seven multiplexed samples, with two replicates apiece. Per the original workflow: The vendor's proprietary pipeline handled the raw data processing, merging both replicates into a single result for each sample. A clonotype was defined as productive rearrangements that share the same V-gene family, CDR3 amino acid sequence and J-gene segment. Clonality was calculated as 1 minus the normalized Shannon entropy (Pielou evenness) of TCRB abundances. T cell density was estimated as total templates divided by the number of input cells, with the number of input cells inferred from the DNA input amount. Recon was used with default parameters to estimate total repertoire diversity and clonality. Clonotypes with over 0.1% abundance in tumor and at least 32-fold higher abundance in tumor than in normal breast were defined as tumor-enriched. The clones in this table, taken by TCRdb from immuneACCESS, are in-frame only. Not every clone is retained; where verified, under half of the shortfall comes from an unresolved V gene, and the cause of the rest is unknown. Clonal size and the V and J genes are those of that table, whereas D and trimming came from the DNA. This sample holds some 47,000 clones; approximately 83% were observed only once. In total, the top ten clones hold around 1.5% of the sample.

Broader findings and caveats from the paper: The small cohort size prevented analysis by tumor subtype. Bulk genomic DNA sequencing of unsorted cells missed chain pairing and functional markers such as CD4, CD8 and FOXP3. Enriched TCRB sequences shared across patients were mostly commonly generated sequences, unlikely to play an important role in the tumor microenvironment. Repertoires from blood and normal breast were more alike than repertoires from blood and tumor, and in about 85% of the 16 patients, comparing each tissue with blood separated tumor from normal. Compared with adjacent normal breast tissue, tumors had higher clonality and around 2.5-fold greater T cell density.

Regarding this clone: Its target antigen remains unknown. No base qualities exist here, and no much larger clone lies one base off it.

This receptor was taken from a person in their fifties or sixties with breast cancer. The V and J genes are TRBV6-6 and TRBJ1-1; the D segment cannot be called with confidence. The sequenced sample was blood. The nucleotide sequence is given as TGTGCCACCAAAACGGCTGGGTCTGAAGCTTTCTTT. The translation is CATKTAGSEAFF.